This entry describes one T cell receptor beta chain. This sample is part of a study of blood T cell repertoires in COVID-19. Overall study: Acute and convalescent COVID-19 specimens originated in the United States, Italy and Spain. Sample material is recorded as cDNA or gDNA derived from T cells, B-cell-depleted T cells, or PBMCs.

Original data processing: Estimates of nucleated cell counts were drawn from the amplification of reference gene primers. The method was immunoSEQ multiplex PCR; TCRdb's version includes in-frame clones alone and lacks a portion of them. Clone size and the V and J calls come from that table; the DNA yielded D and trimming. The table includes under 150,000 clones, roughly four fifths detected once. The CDR3 is 18 residues long. V shed 4 bases and J 0 bases; nucleotides not matched to a gene: 6. Germline loops: CDR1 MNHNS, CDR2 SASEGT. The receptor's source is a man aged 80 or over with acute or convalescent COVID-19. The sequenced sample consisted of peripheral blood. This chain links TRBV6-1 with TRBJ2-3, with 14 positions matching TRBD2. DNA for the CDR3: TGTGCCAGCAGTGGGGGACTAGCGGGGGCACCAAGCACAGATACGCAGTATTTT. The encoded protein is CASSGGLAGAPSTDTQYF.